The 28 T cell receptor beta chains given below trace back to one sample, sequenced in a study of blood T cell repertoires in COVID-19. Libraries were prepared by immunoSEQ multiplex PCR; TCRdb keeps only in-frame clonotypes and omits some of them. The repertoire holds some 490,000 clones, approximately 91% seen once, with under 9.5% in the top ten. Sequences were obtained from PBMCs or T cells enriched from blood (not recorded which). The receptors here all came from an older woman who had recovered from COVID-19.

This chain uses TRBV15 with TRBJ1-1, with unresolved D. This CDR3 is 14 amino acids long. Per the germline V gene, CDR1 is LNHNV and CDR2 is YYDKDF (reference sequence). V lost 5 bases to trimming and J lost 1 base, with 11 bases between them. CDR3 nucleotide sequence: TGTGCCACCAGCGGCACTATTGGGAACACTGAAGCTTTCTTT. It specifies CATSGTIGNTEAFF.

The chain uses TRBV4-1 and TRBJ1-2; D is undetermined. The CDR3 consists of 14 residues. From germline, CDR1 is MGHRA and CDR2 YSYEKL. The ends were cut back, 4 bases at V and 5 bases at J, with 14 bases in the middle. CDR3 sequence: CASSRPQDRYGYTF. DNA of the CDR3: TGCGCCAGCAGCCGCCCCCAGGATCGGTATGGCTACACCTTC.

The chain carries TRBV28 and TRBJ1-2; the match to TRBD1 covers 7 bases. The V segment lost 7 bases and the J segment 8 bases; nucleotides outside the gene matches: 16. This CDR3 contains 15 residues. The germline gives CDR1 MDHEN, CDR2 SYDVKM. This CDR3 reads CASTPPSGRGSGYTF. DNA for the CDR3: TGTGCCAGCACCCCACCATCTGGCAGGGGGAGCGGCTACACCTTC.

The chain joins TRBV5-1 to TRBJ1-2; 8 nucleotides agree with TRBD1. V was pared by 4 bases and J by 6 bases, with 8 bases of the junction left unmatched. CDR1 and CDR2 (germline): SGHRS, YFSETQ. CDR3 length: 14 amino acids. For the CDR3, the DNA is TGCGCCAGCAGCATCCCCACAGGGGGGGATGGCTACACCTTC. As protein: CASSIPTGGDGYTF.

This clone showed up just once. The chain has TRBV12-5 and TRBJ2-1, with D unresolved. The CDR3 consists of 12 residues. The V gene's germline CDR1 is LGHNT and CDR2 FRNRAP. V lost 6 bases and J 3 bases, leaving 6 bases between the germline ends. The CDR3 region is CASGLNYNEQFF. CDR3 nucleotides: TGTGCTAGTGGGCTAAACTACAATGAGCAGTTCTTC.

The CDR3 region is CASSFWETGELFF. CDR3 in DNA: TGCGCCAGCAGCTTTTGGGAGACCGGGGAGCTGTTTTTT. The chain couples TRBV5-1 to TRBJ2-2; D is perhaps TRBD2 (5 bases). CDR1 SGHRS and CDR2 YFSETQ come from the germline V gene. The length of the CDR3 is 13 residues. The V and J ends lost 2 bases and 5 bases respectively, with 7 bases between them.

The rearrangement uses TRBV11-2 and TRBJ2-1; TRBD2 aligns across 8 bases. CDR3 length equals 15 residues. The germline CDR1 and CDR2 sequences are SGHAT and FQNNGV. V dropped 4 bases and J dropped 4; count of bases not matched to a gene: 6. CDR3 nucleotides: TGTGCCAGCAGCTCCCGGGCGGGGGGATACAATGAGCAGTTCTTC. Its protein product is CASSSRAGGYNEQFF. The variable domain in full, completed from reference TRBV11-2 and TRBJ2-1, reads EAGVAQSPRYKIIEKRQSVAFWCNPISGHATLYWYQQILGQGPKLLIQFQNNGVVDDSQLPKDRFSAERLKGVDSTLKIQPAKLEDSAVYLCASSSRAGGYNEQFFGPGTRLTVL.

This clone was observed a single time. The chain couples TRBV3-1 (or the pseudogene TRBV3-2) to TRBJ2-7; 7 nucleotides align to TRBD2. The junction had 3 bases not matched to a gene; V was cut back by 1 base and J by 6 bases. CDR3 size: 13 residues. Germline CDR1 and CDR2: LGHDT and YNNKEL (reference sequence). CDR3 residues: CASSQGTSPEQYF. The CDR3 DNA sequence: TGTGCCAGCAGCCAAGGGACTAGTCCCGAGCAGTACTTC.

This clone was seen once. The genes are TRBV6-4 and TRBJ1-1, with 9 nucleotides matching TRBD1. The CDR3 covers 15 residues. Per the germline V gene, CDR1 is MRHNA and CDR2 is SNTAGT. The V gene end was trimmed by 6 bases and the J gene end by 4 bases; junction bases not matched to a gene: 9. The CDR3 protein is CASRRNTGGITEAFF. The CDR3 DNA sequence: TGTGCCAGCAGGCGTAACACAGGGGGCATCACTGAAGCTTTCTTT.

In DNA, the CDR3 is TGTGCCAGCAGTTTATTGTGGGTAGGGGGGGGCACTGAAGCTTTCTTT. Amino acid sequence: CASSLLWVGGGTEAFF. This chain links TRBV28 with TRBJ1-1, with D possibly matching TRBD1 (6 bases). CDR1 and CDR2 (germline): MDHEN, SYDVKM. The CDR3 length is 16 residues. Between the trimmed V and J ends, which lost 1 base and 4 bases, there was a span of 16 bases.

With respect to this clone: Compared with germline, one end of the junction differs, possibly owing to a read error. The chain carries TRBV30 and TRBJ1-5; possibly TRBD1 for D (5 bases). CDR3 length equals 11 residues. Germline CDR1 and CDR2: GTSNPN and SVGIG (reference sequence). This CDR3 is CAWSVRQFDTF. The CDR3 nucleotides read TGTGCCTGGAGTGTACGACAGTTCGATACCTTT.

Points on this clone: Additional DNA sequences in this sample encode the identical CDR3. The V call is TRBV20-1, the J call TRBJ1-1; maybe TRBD1 (5 bases). Germline V CDR1 and CDR2: DFQATT, SNEGSKA (reference sequence). Trimming shortened V by 3 bases and J by 7 bases, and 9 bases separated the two germline ends. This CDR3 region has 11 residues. The CDR3 loop reads CSARGGGEAFF. The CDR3 DNA is TGCAGTGCTAGGGGGGGAGGTGAAGCTTTCTTT.

The V call is TRBV29-1, the J call TRBJ2-2, with D possibly matching TRBD2 (6 bases). Germline assignment: CDR1 SQVTM and CDR2 ANQGSEA. Trimming stripped 7 bases from V and 3 bases from J, with 9 bases between. The CDR3 covers 12 residues. The CDR3 DNA sequence: TGCAGCGCGAGGGAGGACACCGGGGAGCTGTTTTTT. Translating it yields CSAREDTGELFF.

The genes are TRBV6-5 and TRBJ2-7, with D perhaps matching TRBD2 (6 bases). Trimming removed 6 bases from V and 4 bases from J, with 13 bases in between. The CDR3 has 13 amino acids. CDR1 and CDR2 from the germline V gene are MNHEY and SVGAGI. The CDR3 DNA reads as TGTGCCAGCAGGACGGGACTCCTTTACGAGCAGTACTTC. Translated, it gives CASRTGLLYEQYF.

The rearrangement uses TRBV27 and TRBJ2-3; weak D call: TRBD1 (6 bases). The ends were cut back, 3 bases at V and 4 bases at J, with 11 bases in the middle. Germline V gene lookup returns CDR1 MNHEY and CDR2 SMNVEV (reference sequence). This CDR3 is built from 14 residues. The CDR3 nucleotides are TGTGCCAGCAGTTTTTCCAGGGGTGCAGATACGCAGTATTTT. It encodes CASSFSRGADTQYF.

The CDR3 region is CASSLKSGGSTDTQYF. The DNA for the CDR3 is TGTGCCAGCAGCTTGAAAAGCGGGGGTAGCACAGATACGCAGTATTTT. This chain connects TRBV7-2 to TRBJ2-3; TRBD2 matches at 8 bases. The trim removed 3 bases at V and 0 bases at J, leaving 5 bases unmatched. The CDR3 runs 16 residues. Germline loops: CDR1 SGHTA, CDR2 FQGNSA.

The CDR3 DNA reads as TGTGCCAGCAGTGTTGACAGGGCGATCCCCGGAAACACCATATATTTT. Its translation: CASSVDRAIPGNTIYF. The chain couples TRBV2 to TRBJ1-3; 7 bases fit TRBD1. Germline V CDR1 and CDR2: SNHLY, FYNNEI. The CDR3 has 16 amino acids. J gave up 4 bases and V 4 bases, and 10 bases lay outside the gene matches. Combining the CDR3 with reference TRBV2 and TRBJ1-3 gives the whole variable domain EPEVTQTPSHQVTQMGQEVILRCVPISNHLYFYWYRQILGQKVEFLVSFYNNEISEKSEIFDDQFSVERPDGSNFTLKIRSTKLEDSAMYFCASSVDRAIPGNTIYFGEGSWLTVV.

The chain recombines TRBV13 with TRBJ1-1; D possibly corresponds to TRBD1 (6 bases). V lost 6 bases to trimming and J lost 0 bases, with 14 bases between them. CDR1 PRHDT and CDR2 FYEKMQ come from the germline V gene (reference sequence). The CDR3 consists of 15 residues. The CDR3 sequence: CASRHPQGMNTEAFF. CDR3 bases: TGTGCCAGCAGGCACCCACAGGGTATGAACACTGAAGCTTTCTTT.

The rearrangement uses TRBV30 and TRBJ1-2, with 7 bases lining up with TRBD1. This CDR3 spans 14 amino acids. V gave up 2 bases and J gave up 4 bases; unmatched junction bases: 7. From germline, CDR1 is GTSNPN and CDR2 SVGIG (reference sequence). The CDR3 spells CAWSIGTVFYGYTF. CDR3 sequence (DNA): TGTGCCTGGAGTATAGGGACAGTTTTCTATGGCTACACCTTC.

This chain connects TRBV28 to TRBJ2-6; 11 bases line up with TRBD1. From germline, CDR1 is MDHEN and CDR2 SYDVKM. V was pared by 5 bases and J by 10 bases, with 4 bases of the junction left unmatched. The CDR3 spans 14 residues. The CDR3 DNA reads TGTGCCAGCAGTCTGGGACAGGGGGTAAACGTCCTGACTTTC. This sequence encodes CASSLGQGVNVLTF.

This clone was seen only once. The chain uses TRBV25-1 and TRBJ1-1, with a weak D call TRBD1 (5 bases). The germline V gene encodes CDR1 MGHDK and CDR2 SYGVNS. The CDR3 is made up of 14 amino acids. Deletions cut 0 bases from V and 4 bases from J, with 9 bases between. The CDR3: CASSEYGRGTEAFF. As DNA, the CDR3 is TGTGCCAGCAGTGAATACGGTAGGGGCACTGAAGCTTTCTTT.

V usage is TRBV6-5 and J usage is TRBJ1-1; perhaps TRBD1 as D (5 bases). V was shortened by 8 bases and J by 4 bases, with 17 bases between the two germline ends. The CDR3 spans 14 residues. In germline, CDR1 is MNHEY, CDR2 SVGAGI. The CDR3 here is CASCREGAVTEAFF. In DNA, the CDR3 is TGTGCCAGCTGTCGTGAAGGGGCCGTCACTGAAGCTTTCTTT.

The chain combines TRBV5-1 with TRBJ1-1; possibly TRBD1 for D (5 bases). From germline, CDR1 is SGHRS and CDR2 YFSETQ. CDR3 length equals 16 residues. Trimming took off 0 bases at V and 3 bases at J, with 15 bases between the two ends. CDR3 sequence: CASSLAPQGGDTEAFF. The CDR3 DNA follows: TGCGCCAGCAGCTTGGCCCCTCAGGGAGGAGACACTGAAGCTTTCTTT.

CDR3 residues: CASRPVTGLSYNEQFF. In nucleotides, the CDR3 is TGTGCCAGTAGACCCGTGACAGGGCTCTCCTACAATGAGCAGTTCTTC. This chain uses TRBV19 with TRBJ2-1, with 7 bases identical to TRBD1. CDR1 and CDR2 (germline): LNHDA, SQIVND (reference sequence). Trimming cost V 6 bases and J 0 bases; bases outside gene matches: 8. The CDR3 consists of 16 residues.

This CDR3 is CASSDGGQGGIHGYTF. The CDR3 nucleotides read TGTGCCAGCAGTGACGGGGGGCAGGGAGGCATCCATGGCTACACCTTC. This chain uses TRBV2 with TRBJ1-2, with TRBD1 as a possible D gene (6 bases). Germline V gene lookup returns CDR1 SNHLY and CDR2 FYNNEI. Trimming stripped 3 bases from V and 6 bases from J, with 20 bases between. The CDR3 is 16 residues long.

The chain joins TRBV19 to TRBJ1-2; TRBD1 matches at 8 bases. Germline loops: CDR1 LNHDA, CDR2 SQIVND (reference sequence). The CDR3 sequence is 15 residues long. The V segment lost 6 bases and the J segment 7 bases; nucleotides outside the gene matches: 13. CDR3 DNA sequence: TGTGCCAGTAGGAATGACAGGGGCCGGCAGAGTGGCTACACCTTC. Translation gives CASRNDRGRQSGYTF.

The CDR3 DNA reads TGTGCCAGCAGCCTACCTGCGAGCTCCTACGAGCAGTACTTC. As protein: CASSLPASSYEQYF. V and J are TRBV5-6 and TRBJ2-7; D is unresolved. The CDR3 sequence is 14 residues long. Trimming stripped 4 bases from V and 0 bases from J, with 11 bases between. CDR1 and CDR2 (germline): SGHDT, YYEEEE.

This sequence joins TRBV11-2 and TRBJ1-5, with unresolved D. Germline assignment: CDR1 SGHAT and CDR2 FQNNGV. V was pared by 3 bases and J by 7 bases, with 13 bases between. CDR3 size: 14 residues. As DNA, the CDR3 is TGTGCCAGCAGCTTCGAGGGTACCAGACAGCCCCAGCATTTT. Its translation: CASSFEGTRQPQHF.